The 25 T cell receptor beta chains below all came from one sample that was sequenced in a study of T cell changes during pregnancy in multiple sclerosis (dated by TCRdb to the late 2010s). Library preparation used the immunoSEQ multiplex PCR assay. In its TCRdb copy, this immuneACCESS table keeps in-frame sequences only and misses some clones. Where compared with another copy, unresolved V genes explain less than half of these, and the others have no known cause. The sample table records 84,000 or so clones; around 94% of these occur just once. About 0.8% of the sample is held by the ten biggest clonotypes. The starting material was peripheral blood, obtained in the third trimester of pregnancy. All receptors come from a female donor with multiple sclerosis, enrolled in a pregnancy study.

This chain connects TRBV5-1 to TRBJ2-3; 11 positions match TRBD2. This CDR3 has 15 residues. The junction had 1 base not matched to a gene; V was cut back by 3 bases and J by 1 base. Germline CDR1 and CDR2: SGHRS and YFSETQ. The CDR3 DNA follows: TGCGCCAGCAGCTCGGGACTAGCGGGCACAGATACGCAGTATTTT. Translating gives CASSSGLAGTDTQYF.

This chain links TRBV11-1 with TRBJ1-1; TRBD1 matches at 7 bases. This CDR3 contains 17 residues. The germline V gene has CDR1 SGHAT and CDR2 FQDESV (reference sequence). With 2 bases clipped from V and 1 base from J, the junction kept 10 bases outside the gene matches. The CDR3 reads CASSLLRGPDRNTEAFF. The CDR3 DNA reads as TGTGCCAGCAGCTTATTAAGGGGGCCCGACCGGAACACTGAAGCTTTCTTT.

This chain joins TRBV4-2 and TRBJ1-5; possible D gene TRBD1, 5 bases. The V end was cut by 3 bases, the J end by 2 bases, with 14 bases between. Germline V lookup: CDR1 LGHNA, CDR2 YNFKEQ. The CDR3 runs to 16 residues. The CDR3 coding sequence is TGTGCCAGCAGCCAGATAGACAGTGGGGGCAATCAGCCCCAGCATTTT. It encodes CASSQIDSGGNQPQHF.

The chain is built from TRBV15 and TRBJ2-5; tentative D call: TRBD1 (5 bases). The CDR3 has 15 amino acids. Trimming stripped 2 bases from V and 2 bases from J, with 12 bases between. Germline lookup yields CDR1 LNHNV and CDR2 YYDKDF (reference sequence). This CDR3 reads CATSRRTTGQETQYF. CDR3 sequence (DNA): TGTGCCACCAGCAGACGGACAACCGGGCAAGAGACCCAGTACTTC.

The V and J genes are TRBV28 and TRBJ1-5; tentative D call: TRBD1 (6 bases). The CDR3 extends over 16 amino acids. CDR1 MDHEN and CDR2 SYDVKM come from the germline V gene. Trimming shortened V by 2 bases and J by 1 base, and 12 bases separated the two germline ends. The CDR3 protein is CASSLAGAGSNQPQHF. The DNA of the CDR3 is TGTGCCAGCAGTTTAGCGGGGGCTGGGAGCAATCAGCCCCAGCATTTT.

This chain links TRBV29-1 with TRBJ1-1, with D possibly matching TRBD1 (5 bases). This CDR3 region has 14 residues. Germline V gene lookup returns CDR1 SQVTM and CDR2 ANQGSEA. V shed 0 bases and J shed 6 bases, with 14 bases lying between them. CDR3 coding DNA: TGCAGCGTTGAAGACCTCAAGGGGTATGCTGAAGCTTTCTTT. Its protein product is CSVEDLKGYAEAFF. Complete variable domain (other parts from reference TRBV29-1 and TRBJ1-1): SAVISQKPSRDICQRGTSLTIQCQVDSQVTMMFWYRQQPGQSLTLIATANQGSEATYESGFVIDKFPISRPNLTFSTLTVSNMSPEDSSIYLCSVEDLKGYAEAFFGQGTRLTVV.

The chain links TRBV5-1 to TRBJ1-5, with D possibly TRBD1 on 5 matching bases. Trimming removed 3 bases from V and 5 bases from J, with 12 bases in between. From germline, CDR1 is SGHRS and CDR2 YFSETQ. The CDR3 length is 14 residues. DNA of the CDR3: TGCGCCAGCAGCTCCGGGACTCCTGATCAGCCCCAGCATTTT. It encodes CASSSGTPDQPQHF.

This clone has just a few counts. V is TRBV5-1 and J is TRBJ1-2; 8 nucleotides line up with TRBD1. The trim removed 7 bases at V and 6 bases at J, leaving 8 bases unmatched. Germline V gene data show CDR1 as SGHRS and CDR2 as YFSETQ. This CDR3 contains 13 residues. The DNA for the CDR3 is TGCGCCAGCGGAACAGGGGGTAGAGATGGCTACACCTTC. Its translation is CASGTGGRDGYTF. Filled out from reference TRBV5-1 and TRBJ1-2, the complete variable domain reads KAGVTQTPRYLIKTRGQQVTLSCSPISGHRSVSWYQQTPGQGLQFLFEYFSETQRNKGNFPGRFSGRQFSNSRSEMNVSTLELGDSALYLCASGTGGRDGYTFGSGTRLTVV.

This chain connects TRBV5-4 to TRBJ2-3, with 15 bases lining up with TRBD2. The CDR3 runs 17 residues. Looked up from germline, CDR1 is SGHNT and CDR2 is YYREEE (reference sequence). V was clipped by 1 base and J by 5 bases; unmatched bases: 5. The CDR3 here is CASSLRTSGRAGDTQYF. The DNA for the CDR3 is TGTGCCAGCAGCTTGAGGACTAGCGGGAGGGCCGGAGATACGCAGTATTTT.

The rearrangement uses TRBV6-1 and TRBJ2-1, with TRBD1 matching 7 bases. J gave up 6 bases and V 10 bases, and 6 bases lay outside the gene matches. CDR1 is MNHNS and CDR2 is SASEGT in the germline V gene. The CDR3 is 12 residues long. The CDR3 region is CAIGTVSNEQFF. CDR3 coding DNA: TGTGCCATCGGGACAGTGAGCAATGAGCAGTTCTTC.

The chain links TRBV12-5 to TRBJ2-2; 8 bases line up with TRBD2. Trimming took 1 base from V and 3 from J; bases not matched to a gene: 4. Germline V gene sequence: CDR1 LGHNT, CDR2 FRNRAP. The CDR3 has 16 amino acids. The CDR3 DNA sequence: TGTGCTAGTGGTTTGGCCGGGACTAGGCACACCGGGGAGCTGTTTTTT. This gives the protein CASGLAGTRHTGELFF.

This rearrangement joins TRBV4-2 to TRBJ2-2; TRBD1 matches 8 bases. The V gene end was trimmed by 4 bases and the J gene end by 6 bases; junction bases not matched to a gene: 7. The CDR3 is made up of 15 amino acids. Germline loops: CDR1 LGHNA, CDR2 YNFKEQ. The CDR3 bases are TGTGCCAGCAGCCCCCGGACAGGGAGCCCCGGGGAGCTGTTTTTT. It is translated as CASSPRTGSPGELFF.

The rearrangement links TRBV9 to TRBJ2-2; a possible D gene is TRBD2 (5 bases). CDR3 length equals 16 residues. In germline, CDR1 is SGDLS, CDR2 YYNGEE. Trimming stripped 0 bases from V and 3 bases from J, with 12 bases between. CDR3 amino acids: CASSVGERPYTGELFF. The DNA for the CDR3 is TGTGCCAGCAGCGTAGGAGAGCGGCCCTACACCGGGGAGCTGTTTTTT.

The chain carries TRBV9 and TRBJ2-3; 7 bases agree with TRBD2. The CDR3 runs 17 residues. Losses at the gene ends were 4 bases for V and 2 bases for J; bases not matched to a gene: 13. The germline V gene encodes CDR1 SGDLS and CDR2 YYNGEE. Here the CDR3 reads CASSPRSGEGITDTQYF. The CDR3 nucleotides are TGTGCCAGCAGCCCCCGTAGTGGGGAGGGGATCACAGATACGCAGTATTTT.

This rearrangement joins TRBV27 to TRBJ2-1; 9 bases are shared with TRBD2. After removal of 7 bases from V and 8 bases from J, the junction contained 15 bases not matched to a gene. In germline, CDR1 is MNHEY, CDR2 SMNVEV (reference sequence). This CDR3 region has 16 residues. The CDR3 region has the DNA TGTGCCAGCACCTATGGGGCCCGCGGGAGGGGCTATGAGCAGTTCTTC. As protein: CASTYGARGRGYEQFF.

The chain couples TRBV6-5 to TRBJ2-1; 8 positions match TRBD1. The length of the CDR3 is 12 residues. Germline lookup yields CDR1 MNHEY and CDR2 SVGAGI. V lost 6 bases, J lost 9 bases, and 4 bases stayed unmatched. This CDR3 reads CASSRDRFEQFF. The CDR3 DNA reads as TGTGCCAGCAGCCGGGACAGGTTTGAGCAGTTCTTC.

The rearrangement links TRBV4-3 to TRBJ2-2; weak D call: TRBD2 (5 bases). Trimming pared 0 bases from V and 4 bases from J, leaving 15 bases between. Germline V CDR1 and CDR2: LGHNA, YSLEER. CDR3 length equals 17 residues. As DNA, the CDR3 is TGCGCCAGCAGCCAAGATAGCGTTGTAGGGCCCACCGGGGAGCTGTTTTTT. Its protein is CASSQDSVVGPTGELFF.

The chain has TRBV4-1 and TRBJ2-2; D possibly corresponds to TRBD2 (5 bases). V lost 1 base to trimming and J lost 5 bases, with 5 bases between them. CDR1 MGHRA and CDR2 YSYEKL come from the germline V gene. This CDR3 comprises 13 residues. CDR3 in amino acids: CASSQGGTGELFF. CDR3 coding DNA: TGCGCCAGCAGCCAAGGAGGGACCGGGGAGCTGTTTTTT.

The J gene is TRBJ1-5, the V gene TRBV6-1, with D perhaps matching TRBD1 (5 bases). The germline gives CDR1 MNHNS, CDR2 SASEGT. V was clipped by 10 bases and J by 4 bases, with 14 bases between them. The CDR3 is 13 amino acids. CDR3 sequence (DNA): TGTGCCACCGTCCCGGGACTTAATCAGCCCCAGCATTTT. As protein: CATVPGLNQPQHF.

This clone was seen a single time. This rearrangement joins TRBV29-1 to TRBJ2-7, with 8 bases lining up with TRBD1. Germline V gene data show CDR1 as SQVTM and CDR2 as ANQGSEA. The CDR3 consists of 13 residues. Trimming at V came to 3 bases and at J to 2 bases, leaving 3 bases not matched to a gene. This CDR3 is CSVEGTGAYEQYF. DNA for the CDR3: TGCAGCGTTGAGGGGACAGGCGCCTACGAGCAGTACTTC.

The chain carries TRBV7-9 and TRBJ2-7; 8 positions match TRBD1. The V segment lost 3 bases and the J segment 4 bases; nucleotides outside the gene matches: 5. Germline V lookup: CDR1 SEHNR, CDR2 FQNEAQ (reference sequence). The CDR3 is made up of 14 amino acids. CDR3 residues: CASSLGQVEYEQYF. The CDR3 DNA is TGTGCCAGCAGCTTGGGACAGGTTGAGTACGAGCAGTACTTC.

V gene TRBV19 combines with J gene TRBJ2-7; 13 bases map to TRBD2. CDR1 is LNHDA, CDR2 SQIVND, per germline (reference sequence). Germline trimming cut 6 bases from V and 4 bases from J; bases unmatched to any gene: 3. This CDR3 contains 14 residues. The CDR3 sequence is CASSRLAGGYEQYF. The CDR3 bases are TGTGCCAGTAGCAGACTAGCGGGAGGTTACGAGCAGTACTTC.

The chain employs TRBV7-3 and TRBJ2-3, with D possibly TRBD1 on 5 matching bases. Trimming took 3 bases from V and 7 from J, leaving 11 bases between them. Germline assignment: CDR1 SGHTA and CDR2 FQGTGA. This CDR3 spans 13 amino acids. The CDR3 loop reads CASSFQRGNTQYF. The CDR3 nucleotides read TGTGCCAGCAGCTTCCAAAGGGGAAATACGCAGTATTTT.

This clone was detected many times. CDR3 bases: TGTGCCAGCCGCAGCGGGAGGTTCTACAATGAGCAGTTCTTC. It specifies CASRSGRFYNEQFF. This chain joins TRBV27 and TRBJ2-1; the match to TRBD2 covers 9 bases. The V segment lost 8 bases and the J segment 3 bases; nucleotides outside the gene matches: 5. The germline V gene encodes CDR1 MNHEY and CDR2 SMNVEV (reference sequence). The CDR3 extends over 14 amino acids.

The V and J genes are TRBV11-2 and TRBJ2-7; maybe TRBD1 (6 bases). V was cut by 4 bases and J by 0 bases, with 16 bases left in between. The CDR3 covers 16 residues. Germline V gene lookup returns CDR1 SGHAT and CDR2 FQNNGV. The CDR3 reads CASSSATGTPSYEQYF. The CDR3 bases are TGTGCCAGCAGCTCCGCAACCGGGACACCCTCCTACGAGCAGTACTTC.